This T cell receptor (beta chain) was retrieved from a study of T cell changes during pregnancy in multiple sclerosis (dated 2019 in TCRdb). About the study as a whole: The study looked at changes in the T cell repertoire across pregnancy in women with multiple sclerosis.

This clone was recorded only once. There is no known antigen for this receptor. No qualities accompany the bases; no much larger clone lies one base away. To prepare the library, the immunoSEQ multiplex PCR assay was applied. This is the immuneACCESS table as TCRdb keeps it, with only in-frame sequences that have V and J called. A part of the clones is gone; compared with another copy, unresolved V genes explain less than half, and the rest is unexplained. The sample table records about 56,000 clones; roughly 94% of these occur just once. Of the sample, approximately 0.18% falls within the top ten clones. At the junction V is shortened by 2 bases and J by 1 base; bases outside the gene matches: 2. CDR1 and CDR2, per the germline V gene (reference sequence), are LNHDA and SQIVND. Counted from cysteine to phenylalanine, this CDR3 has 15 amino acids. Of all the DNA, just the CDR3 is kept, 45 bases in frame from base 1.

Sample: CD4+ T cells from peripheral blood mononuclear cells, taken in the second trimester of pregnancy. The sequence links TRBV19 to TRBJ1-5, with 7 bases aligning to TRBD1. This sequence originates from a female donor with multiple sclerosis, enrolled in a pregnancy study. The bases read TGTGCCAGTAGTATAAAGACAGGGAGCAATCAGCCCCAGCATTTT. Its protein is CASSIKTGSNQPQHF. Reference TRBV19 and TRBJ1-5 proteins supply the regions before and after the CDR3; the full variable domain is: DGGITQSPKYLFRKEGQNVTLSCEQNLNHDAMYWYRQDPGQGLRLIYYSQIVNDFQKGDIAEGYSVSREKKESFPLTVTSAQKNPTAFYLCASSIKTGSNQPQHFGDGTRLSIL.